Listed below are T cell receptor beta chains from one sample, sequenced in a study of blood T cell repertoires in COVID-19. Sequenced by immunoSEQ multiplex PCR; TCRdb stores in-frame clones only, minus some. Of about 59,000 clones listed, approximately 82% were seen once; the top ten hold 10% to 15%. The specimen was peripheral blood. These receptors were taken from a man older than 75 with acute or convalescent COVID-19. The CDR3 runs from the conserved cysteine through the conserved F or W. A D gene is named only where the DNA matches it firmly.

D	J	V	length	CDR3
.	TRBJ1-1	TRBV19	16	CASKRSPSGPNTEAFF
.	TRBJ1-3	TRBV19	14	CASCEGTVGNTIYF
.	TRBJ1-1	TRBV12-5	12	CASGLPVTEAFF
.	TRBJ2-7	TRBV29-1	16	CSVLIFRDSFSYEQYF
.	TRBJ2-5	TRBV7-2	14	CASSLSTGVETQYF
TRBD1	TRBJ1-1	TRBV6-5	14	CASSTDRDGTEAFF
TRBD1	TRBJ2-3	TRBV6-1	16	CASSVVWSGGPDTQYF
TRBD1	TRBJ1-2	TRBV2	14	CASSDQQGSYGYTF
TRBD1	TRBJ1-1	TRBV25-1	14	CASSEDWAGGRAFF
TRBD1	TRBJ1-4	TRBV10-3	17	CAIRPGTGGISDEKLFF
.	TRBJ2-7	TRBV7-3	13	CASSLTVTGEQYF
TRBD1	TRBJ1-2	TRBV5-6	14	CASSGDRRNYGYTF
.	TRBJ1-1	TRBV5-1	14	CASSPQGIDTEAFF
.	TRBJ2-1	TRBV9	11	CASSVGREQFF
.	TRBJ2-5	TRBV3-1/TRBV3-2	16	CASSQDPRVDRETQYF
.	TRBJ2-1	TRBV30	13	CAWSRQGYNEQFF
.	TRBJ2-1	TRBV2	11	CASSNFDEQFF
.	TRBJ2-2	TRBV3-1/TRBV3-2	17	CASSQNLRRSNTGELFF
TRBD2	TRBJ2-7	TRBV5-4	15	CASSLAGGRSYEQYF
.	TRBJ2-1	TRBV15	12	CATSRAAGEQFF
TRBD2	TRBJ2-1	TRBV6-6	15	CASSLAGGPYNEQFF
.	TRBJ1-1	TRBV30	12	CAWTVRGTEAFF
.	TRBJ2-2	TRBV3-1/TRBV3-2	13	CASSLRDTGELFF
.	TRBJ1-2	TRBV5-1	13	CASSFSPGDGYTF
.	TRBJ2-7	TRBV23-1	14	CASRLDRSSYEQYF
.	TRBJ1-2	TRBV29-1	11	CSGREVAGYTF
TRBD2	TRBJ2-1	TRBV11-2	16	CASSLSGGGSYNEQFF
TRBD1	TRBJ2-5	TRBV10-3	16	CAISEAGTGGEETQYF
.	TRBJ1-6	TRBV11-2	15	CASSPGGGSVSPLHF
.	TRBJ1-2	TRBV5-6	14	CASSFFSEYYGYTF
.	TRBJ2-2	TRBV19	12	CASSGEIGELFF
.	TRBJ1-3	TRBV5-1	16	CASSPSGGGSGNTIYF
TRBD1	TRBJ1-2	TRBV19	15	CASSWTGGINYGYTF
.	TRBJ2-7	TRBV18	17	CASSPPSSAGPNYEQYF
TRBD1	TRBJ1-2	TRBV27	16	CASSSSLGTGVGGYTF
.	TRBJ1-2	TRBV30	13	CAWMGVFSYGYTF
TRBD1	TRBJ1-2	TRBV6-4	15	CASSDSTGGFGGYTF
.	TRBJ1-3	TRBV28	16	CASSLDPRSSGNTIYF
.	TRBJ1-2	TRBV2	13	CASSLGLTRGYTF